The rows below give T cell receptor beta chains drawn from one sample of a study of blood T cell dynamics during melanoma immunotherapy. Libraries were prepared by immunoSEQ multiplex PCR; TCRdb keeps only in-frame clonotypes and omits some of them. Found here are approximately 20,000 clones, about 85% of them singletons; the top ten hold around 7%. The sample consisted of blood, taken from a patient treated with checkpoint blockade. These receptors came from a human donor with melanoma. Each CDR3 is given without its conserved first and last residue. Clone size is shown for a subset of rows, as once, few, many or a class of expanded clone.

V	J	size	CDR3
TRBV30	TRBJ2-2	.	ASLAENTGELF
TRBV5-6	TRBJ1-3	.	ASSPTVLVPGNTIY
TRBV5-6	TRBJ1-1	.	ASSSTGGTEAF
TRBV28	TRBJ2-7	.	ASSPTGRAPEQY
TRBV28	TRBJ2-7	.	ASSPDYKQY
TRBV4-1	TRBJ2-2	.	ASSQVARSNGELF
TRBV6-1	TRBJ1-5	.	ASSEQGRQPQH
TRBV7-2	TRBJ2-3	.	ASSKRLAGEGSTDTQY
TRBV10-3	TRBJ2-7	.	AISEWGTAYEQY
TRBV4-2	TRBJ1-2	.	ASSPRDNYGYT
TRBV10-1	TRBJ2-7	.	AAAGAVRDYEQY
TRBV6-6	TRBJ2-7	.	ASTGLADSYEQY
TRBV7-9	TRBJ2-5	.	ASSLSGTGGLETQY
TRBV2	TRBJ2-2	few	ASSEAWVMDTGELF
TRBV25-1	TRBJ1-4	.	ASSEYESQGGGEKLF
TRBV4-1	TRBJ1-2	.	ASSQDSGSYYGYT
TRBV23-1	TRBJ2-7	.	ASSSILGQGNEQY
TRBV7-3	TRBJ1-2	.	ASSLIGAANGYT
TRBV5-6	TRBJ2-7	.	ASSPQGLLESSYEQY
TRBV27	TRBJ1-2	.	ASYGGQTPLSYGYT
TRBV6-4	TRBJ2-2	.	ASRPPTRGGTGELF
TRBV7-9	TRBJ1-2	.	ASSSEGGGYT
TRBV28	TRBJ2-2	.	ASSPTGTGGTGELF
TRBV7-8	TRBJ1-2	.	ASSLQGASGYT
TRBV6-4	TRBJ2-1	.	ASSGGAEYNEQF
TRBV2	TRBJ2-5	.	ASSEIREETQY
TRBV28	TRBJ1-2	.	ASTDTRGEDYGYT